This TCR beta chain derives from a study of beta chain features in type 1 diabetes. Study as a whole: The study found patients and healthy donors alike in age, gender and cell yields. The examined sorted cells totaled around 100 million across samples.

Via CD45RO/CCR7/CD25/CD127/CD95/CD27, cells of the CD4+ naive, central memory, regulatory and stem cell-like memory subsets were sorted. Whole-study results and caveats: At VDJ recombination sites, type 1 diabetes patients had fewer insertions and more deleted nucleotides. Shorter TCRB CDR3s, moderately but significantly so, marked every one of the four CD4+ subsets in Type 1 diabetes patients.

CDR1 and CDR2 from the germline V gene are LNHNV and YYDKDF (reference sequence). Trimming cost V 0 bases and J 1 base, with 6 bases left between them. The CDR3 totals 14 residues. Every bit of the isolated RNA underwent reverse transcription, so sequencing read expressed TCRB transcripts. This table comes from immunoSEQ multiplex PCR, and its TCRdb copy is limited to in-frame clones, with some not included. The sample records hundreds of thousands of clones, roughly an eighth being singletons. As regards this clone: Its specificity is unknown. The sample contains more than one DNA sequence encoding this CDR3.

This chain joins TRBV15 and TRBJ2-5; D is uncertain. The sample comprised naive CD4+ T cells from blood. This receptor was taken from a man younger than 35 with type 1 diabetes. CDR3 loop: CATSRDRSQETQYF. Written as DNA, the CDR3 is TGTGCCACCAGCAGAGACAGGTCCCAAGAGACCCAGTACTTC.